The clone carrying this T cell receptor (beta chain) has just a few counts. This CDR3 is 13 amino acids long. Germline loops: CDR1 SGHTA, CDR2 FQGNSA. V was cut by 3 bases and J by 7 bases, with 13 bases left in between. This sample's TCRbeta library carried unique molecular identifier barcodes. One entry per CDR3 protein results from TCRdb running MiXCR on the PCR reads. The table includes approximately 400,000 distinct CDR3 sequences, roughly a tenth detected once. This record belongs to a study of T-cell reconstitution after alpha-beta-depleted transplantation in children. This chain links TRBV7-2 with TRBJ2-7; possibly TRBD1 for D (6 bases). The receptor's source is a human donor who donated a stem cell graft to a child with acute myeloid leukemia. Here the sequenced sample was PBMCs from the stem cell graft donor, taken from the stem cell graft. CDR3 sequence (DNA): TGTGCCAGCAGCTTCTCACAGGGTCGGGAGCAGTACTTC. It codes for CASSFSQGREQYF.